Sequencing of this T cell receptor beta chain was carried out in a study of T-cell reconstitution after alpha-beta-depleted transplantation in children. TCRbeta library construction was performed incorporating unique molecular identifiers. TCRdb re-called the PCR reads through MiXCR, storing one row per CDR3 protein. The sample shows a few hundred thousand distinct CDR3 sequences, just over 20% of them seen only once. This specimen was PBMCs from the stem cell graft donor, taken from the stem cell graft. The source is a human donor who donated a stem cell graft to a child with acute myeloid leukemia.

CDR3: CASSPRDRINEQFF. The CDR3 region has the DNA TGTGCCAGCAGCCCAAGGGACAGGATCAATGAGCAGTTCTTC. This chain connects TRBV7-9 to TRBJ2-1; 8 bases fit TRBD1. From germline, CDR1 is SEHNR and CDR2 FQNEAQ (reference sequence). The CDR3 length is 14 residues. The ends lost 5 bases at V and 6 bases at J; junction bases unmatched: 6.